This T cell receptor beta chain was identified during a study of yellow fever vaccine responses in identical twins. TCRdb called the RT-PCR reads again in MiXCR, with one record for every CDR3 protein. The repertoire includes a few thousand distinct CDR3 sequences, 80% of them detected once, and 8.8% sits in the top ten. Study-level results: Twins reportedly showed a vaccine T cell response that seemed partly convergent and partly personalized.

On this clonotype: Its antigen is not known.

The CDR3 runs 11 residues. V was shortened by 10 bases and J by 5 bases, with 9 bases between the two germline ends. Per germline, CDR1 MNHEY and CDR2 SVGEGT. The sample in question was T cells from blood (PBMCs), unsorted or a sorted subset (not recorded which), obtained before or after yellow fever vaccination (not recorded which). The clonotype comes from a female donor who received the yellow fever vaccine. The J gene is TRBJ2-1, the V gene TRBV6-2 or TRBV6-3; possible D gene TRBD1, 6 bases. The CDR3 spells CATSGDNEQFF. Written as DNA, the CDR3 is TGTGCCACCTCAGGGGACAATGAGCAGTTCTTC.